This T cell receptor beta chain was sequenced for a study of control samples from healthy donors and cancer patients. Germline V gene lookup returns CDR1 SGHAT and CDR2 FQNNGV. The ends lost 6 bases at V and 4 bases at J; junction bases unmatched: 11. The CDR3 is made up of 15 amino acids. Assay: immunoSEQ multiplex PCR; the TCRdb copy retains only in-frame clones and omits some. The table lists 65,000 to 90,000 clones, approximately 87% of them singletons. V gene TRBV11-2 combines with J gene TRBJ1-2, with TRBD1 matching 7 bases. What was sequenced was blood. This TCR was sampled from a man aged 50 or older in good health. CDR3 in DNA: TGTGCCAGCAGTCGCCAGGGGGGGGTAGGCTATGGCTACACCTTC. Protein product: CASSRQGGVGYGYTF.